Presented here are 27 T cell receptor beta chains from one specimen sequenced in a study of vaccination and CD4 T cells after COVID-19 (dated by TCRdb to between 2021 and 2024). The sample's treatment or condition label, in plain terms: approximately nine-day PBMC culture with coronavirus spike peptide pools or control peptides (ViraFEST assay). Library generation was performed with PCR. TCRdb records Illumina iSeq 100 as the sequencer. DNA from cultured CD4+ T cells was subjected to TCR sequencing with the Oncomine TCR Beta short-read assay at the Johns Hopkins FTIC core. In TCRdb, the public reads were trimmed at Q25 with fastp and aligned with MiXCR, with productive beta chains retained. When rows share a CDR3 protein, they turn into one entry using the most common DNA and genes. The sample table contains some 20,000 distinct CDR3 sequences; only one count was recorded for 40% to 50% of them. 11% to 15% of the sample belongs to the ten largest clones.

These receptors' targets are unknown. The specimen sequenced was CD4+ T cells from blood, cultured in vitro. These receptors were taken from a human donor who had recovered from COVID-19.

The rearrangement uses TRBV11-2 and TRBJ1-1; weak D call: TRBD1 (5 bases). V dropped 5 bases and J dropped 4 bases, with 14 bases sitting between them. CDR1 SGHAT and CDR2 FQNNGV come from the germline V gene. This CDR3 comprises 14 residues. In nucleotides, the CDR3 is TGTGCCAGCAGCCCCAGCAGGGCGGGCACTGAAGCTTTCTTT. It yields the protein CASSPSRAGTEAFF.

CDR3 sequence: CATSGRRTSGGGTDTQYF. CDR3 coding DNA: TGTGCCACCAGCGGTCGCCGGACTAGCGGGGGGGGCACAGATACGCAGTATTTT. The gene calls are TRBV15 and TRBJ2-3, with 15 nucleotides matching TRBD2. CDR3 length: 18 residues. Trimming cost V 5 bases and J 1 base; bases outside gene matches: 7. CDR1 is LNHNV and CDR2 is YYDKDF in the germline V gene (reference sequence).

The chain couples TRBV9 to TRBJ2-5, with D hard to call. Per germline, CDR1 SGDLS and CDR2 YYNGEE. The CDR3 is 14 residues long. V lost 2 bases to trimming and J lost 1 base, with 9 bases between them. The CDR3 region has the DNA TGTGCCAGCAGCGTGATGGGGTTCCAAGAGACCCAGTACTTC. Its translation: CASSVMGFQETQYF.

This chain connects TRBV5-1 to TRBJ2-5, with TRBD2 identical over 8 bases. Germline CDR1 is SGHRS and CDR2 is YFSETQ. V shed 3 bases and J 0 bases; nucleotides not matched to a gene: 16. The CDR3 totals 19 residues. The CDR3 here is CASSSRRAAGGLYQETQYF. CDR3 in DNA: TGCGCCAGCAGCTCGAGGAGGGCTGCGGGGGGCTTATACCAAGAGACCCAGTACTTC. Complete variable domain (other parts from reference TRBV5-1 and TRBJ2-5): KAGVTQTPRYLIKTRGQQVTLSCSPISGHRSVSWYQQTPGQGLQFLFEYFSETQRNKGNFPGRFSGRQFSNSRSEMNVSTLELGDSALYLCASSSRRAAGGLYQETQYFGPGTRLLVL.

This chain links TRBV7-6 with TRBJ2-7; TRBD1 is a possible D gene (6 bases). From germline, CDR1 is SGHVS and CDR2 FNYEAQ. V was cut by 2 bases and J by 3 bases, with 14 bases left in between. The CDR3 extends over 15 amino acids. The DNA for the CDR3 is TGTGCCAGCAGCTTACAGGGGCTCGAGAACTACGAGCAGTACTTC. Amino acids: CASSLQGLENYEQYF.

The gene calls are TRBV5-4 and TRBJ2-1; D is uncertain. Trimming removed 6 bases at V and 8 bases at J, with 9 bases between. Germline-derived CDR1 and CDR2 are SGHNT and YYREEE (reference sequence). The length of the CDR3 is 11 residues. CDR3 sequence (DNA): TGTGCCAGCAACGCCCGGGATGAGCAGTTCTTC. Translating gives CASNARDEQFF.

The chain combines TRBV4-2 with TRBJ2-3; D perhaps matches TRBD2 (5 bases). The CDR3 loop spans 18 amino acids. The V and J ends lost 0 bases and 0 bases respectively, with 16 bases between them. Germline CDR1 LGHNA, CDR2 YNFKEQ. CDR3 sequence reads: CASSQETSRVASTDTQYF. The CDR3 nucleotides are TGTGCCAGCAGCCAAGAAACCTCGCGGGTCGCGAGCACAGATACGCAGTATTTT.

The V call is TRBV24-1, the J call TRBJ2-1; the D gene is possibly TRBD2 (6 bases). Germline CDR1 is KGHDR and CDR2 is SFDVKD. The CDR3 totals 13 residues. V was trimmed by 7 bases and J by 0 bases, leaving 6 bases between them. For the CDR3, the DNA is TGTGCCACCAGCGGGAGCTCCTACAATGAGCAGTTCTTC. Residues: CATSGSSYNEQFF.

This chain joins TRBV20-1 and TRBJ1-3, with 10 bases identical to TRBD1. J gave up 1 base and V 2 bases, and 8 bases lay outside the gene matches. The CDR3 contains 17 residues. The germline gives CDR1 DFQATT, CDR2 SNEGSKA (reference sequence). CDR3 in amino acids: CSARKQGQGSSGNTIYF. The CDR3 DNA reads TGCAGTGCTAGAAAACAGGGACAGGGGAGTTCTGGAAACACCATATATTTT.

The chain combines TRBV28 with TRBJ2-3; 16 nucleotides match TRBD2. The CDR3 is 18 amino acids. Germline V CDR1 and CDR2: MDHEN, SYDVKM. The ends lost 2 bases at V and 0 bases at J; junction bases unmatched: 2. CDR3 amino acids: CASSLGGLAGGSTDTQYF. CDR3 nucleotides: TGTGCCAGCAGTTTAGGGGGACTAGCGGGAGGGAGCACAGATACGCAGTATTTT.

The chain carries TRBV11-2 and TRBJ1-1; no clear D. V was shortened by 5 bases and J by 4 bases, with 17 bases between the two germline ends. The CDR3 is made up of 15 amino acids. Germline V lookup: CDR1 SGHAT, CDR2 FQNNGV. This CDR3 is CASSQSRVSATEAFF. CDR3 sequence (DNA): TGTGCCAGCAGCCAGTCACGGGTTTCGGCCACTGAAGCTTTCTTT.

The table lists this clonotype with a few counts. The rearrangement joins TRBV19 to TRBJ2-5; 8 nucleotides agree with TRBD2. V shed 5 bases, J shed 1 base, and the junction held 6 bases outside the gene matches. CDR1 is LNHDA and CDR2 is SQIVND in the germline V gene (reference sequence). CDR3 length: 15 amino acids. The chain's CDR3 is CASSPMTSAQETQYF. The CDR3 DNA follows: TGTGCCAGTAGTCCCATGACTAGCGCCCAAGAGACCCAGTACTTC.

This CDR3 is CASSLRLAGGSYNEQFF. The DNA for the CDR3 is TGTGCCAGCAGTCTGAGACTAGCGGGGGGCTCCTACAATGAGCAGTTCTTC. V usage is TRBV12-3 or TRBV12-4 and J usage is TRBJ2-1; 13 bases are a match to TRBD2. V lost 5 bases and J lost 0; bases outside the gene matches: 4. The CDR3 loop spans 17 amino acids.

A few counts support this clonotype. This chain links TRBV2 with TRBJ2-2, with D possibly matching TRBD2 (6 bases). The CDR3 runs 14 residues. Germline assignment: CDR1 SNHLY and CDR2 FYNNEI. Trimming left V 6 bases short and J 5 bases short, with 13 bases between. The CDR3 DNA is TGTGCCAGCAGCGAGACGGGGGTGACCGGGGAGCTGTTTTTT. It specifies CASSETGVTGELFF.

This clonotype was observed a few times. The genes are TRBV27 and TRBJ2-3; D may be TRBD1 (5 bases). The CDR3 totals 17 residues. The germline V gene encodes CDR1 MNHEY and CDR2 SMNVEV (reference sequence). Trimming removed 1 base at V and 0 bases at J, with 14 bases between. The CDR3 DNA reads as TGTGCCAGCAGTTTATACAGGCCGTACCCTAGCACAGATACGCAGTATTTT. It yields the protein CASSLYRPYPSTDTQYF.

The count of this clonotype is one. CDR3 DNA: TGCAGTGCTAGCGATCGGCAGAACTCACCCCTCCACTTT. It encodes CSASDRQNSPLHF. The chain employs TRBV20-1 and TRBJ1-6; D gene unclear. The germline V gene has CDR1 DFQATT and CDR2 SNEGSKA (reference sequence). Between the trimmed V and J ends, which lost 3 bases and 10 bases, there was a span of 13 bases. The CDR3 runs 13 residues.

The chain recombines TRBV6-1 with TRBJ2-2, with 7 bases fitting TRBD2. The CDR3 is made up of 15 amino acids. Germline V lookup: CDR1 MNHNS, CDR2 SASEGT. The V segment lost 7 bases and the J segment 4 bases; nucleotides outside the gene matches: 9. CDR3 bases: TGTGCCAGCAATAGAGCGGGACTGATCACCGGGGAGCTGTTTTTT. Translating gives CASNRAGLITGELFF.

This clonotype occurred a few times. The chain recombines TRBV10-1 with TRBJ2-1; D is unresolved. V lost 5 bases and J lost 0, with 8 bases in between. CDR3 size: 14 residues. Germline CDR1 reads WNHNN; CDR2 reads SYGVQD (reference sequence). CDR3 nucleotide sequence: TGCGCCAGCAGTCCCTCGGTCTCCTACAATGAGCAGTTCTTC. Encoded protein: CASSPSVSYNEQFF.

This clonotype appeared a few times. The chain couples TRBV7-9 to TRBJ2-1; 8 nucleotides line up with TRBD2. With 5 bases clipped from V and 8 bases from J, the junction kept 11 bases outside the gene matches. CDR1 and CDR2 (germline): SEHNR, FQNEAQ (reference sequence). This CDR3 spans 15 amino acids. The DNA for the CDR3 is TGTGCCAGCAGCGTGCTTGAGCGGGAGTGGGATGAGCAGTTCTTC. It specifies CASSVLEREWDEQFF.

This clonotype came up a few times. The chain employs TRBV5-6 and TRBJ1-1; 7 nucleotides align to TRBD1. Looked up from germline, CDR1 is SGHDT and CDR2 is YYEEEE. The CDR3 totals 15 residues. Unmatched junction bases numbered 8, after V lost 4 bases and J lost 2 bases. This CDR3 reads CASSGTALGNTEAFF. The CDR3 DNA reads TGTGCCAGCAGCGGGACAGCGTTGGGAAACACTGAAGCTTTCTTT.

This chain's CDR3 is CATSEPANTGELFF. The CDR3 DNA reads TGTGCCACCAGTGAGCCGGCGAACACCGGGGAGCTGTTTTTT. The chain carries TRBV24-1 and TRBJ2-2; D unresolved. CDR3 length: 14 residues. V dropped 4 bases and J dropped 0 bases, with 5 bases sitting between them. Germline V gene lookup returns CDR1 KGHDR and CDR2 SFDVKD.

The chain has TRBV20-1 and TRBJ2-7, with D possibly TRBD2 on 5 matching bases. The CDR3 loop spans 13 amino acids. The ends were cut back, 6 bases at V and 3 bases at J, with 15 bases in the middle. Germline assignment: CDR1 DFQATT and CDR2 SNEGSKA (reference sequence). This CDR3 reads CSAVSGVHYEQYF. The CDR3 coding sequence is TGCAGTGCCGTATCCGGGGTTCACTACGAGCAGTACTTC.

The rearrangement uses TRBV6-1 and TRBJ2-5; D unresolved. Germline V gene data show CDR1 as MNHNS and CDR2 as SASEGT. CDR3 length: 12 residues. Trimming took 3 bases from V and 4 from J, leaving 6 bases between them. The DNA for the CDR3 is TGTGCCAGCAGTGAGTGGGGAGAGACCCAGTACTTC. It is translated as CASSEWGETQYF.

The V call is TRBV20-1, the J call TRBJ2-3, with 8 bases matching TRBD2. This CDR3 contains 17 residues. The V and J ends lost 1 base and 6 bases, in that order; junction bases with no gene match: 15. Germline loops: CDR1 DFQATT, CDR2 SNEGSKA (reference sequence). In nucleotides, the CDR3 is TGCAGTGCTAGAGTGCCGCAGCGGGGGAGGGCAAGGGATACGCAGTATTTT. The encoded protein is CSARVPQRGRARDTQYF.

This clonotype came up a few times. This rearrangement joins TRBV6-1 to TRBJ1-5, with 8 nucleotides matching TRBD1. The CDR3 is 15 amino acids. V was clipped by 7 bases and J by 2 bases; unmatched bases: 7. CDR1 is MNHNS and CDR2 is SASEGT in the germline V gene. CDR3 DNA: TGTGCCAGCACGCAGGGGGCACTCGGCAATCAGCCCCAGCATTTT. Its translation is CASTQGALGNQPQHF.

This chain joins TRBV28 and TRBJ2-1, with 8 nucleotides matching TRBD1. Germline V gives CDR1 MDHEN, CDR2 SYDVKM. Trimming removed 7 bases from V and 3 bases from J; junction bases left unmatched: 8. CDR3 length: 15 amino acids. The CDR3 reads CASTVYDRGYNEQFF. The CDR3 DNA reads as TGTGCCAGCACCGTCTACGACAGGGGCTACAATGAGCAGTTCTTC.

This chain uses TRBV11-3 with TRBJ1-6; D gene ambiguous. The CDR3 covers 15 residues. V dropped 5 bases and J dropped 0 bases, with 8 bases sitting between them. The germline CDR1 and CDR2 sequences are SGHNT and YENEEA. The CDR3, as DNA: TGTGCCAGCAGCCCATCGAGCTCCTATAATTCACCCCTCCACTTT. Protein: CASSPSSSYNSPLHF.